A single T cell receptor (beta chain) is shown here with its context. Germline trimming cut 1 base from V and 5 bases from J; bases unmatched to any gene: 3. This CDR3 is built from 15 residues. Germline V gives CDR1 LGHDT, CDR2 YNNKEL (reference sequence). This sample was included in a study of blood T cell repertoires in COVID-19. The repertoire was sequenced with immunoSEQ multiplex PCR; TCRdb's copy has only in-frame clones and lacks some. Among some 93,000 clones listed, approximately 86% were seen once. This chain connects TRBV3-1 (or the pseudogene TRBV3-2) to TRBJ2-7, with 12 bases aligning to TRBD2. Material for sequencing was peripheral blood. The sequence came from a middle-aged man with acute or convalescent COVID-19. The CDR3 region has the DNA TGTGCCAGCAGCCAAGGACTAGCGGGAGACAACGAGCAGTACTTC. Translating it yields CASSQGLAGDNEQYF.